The 24 T cell receptor beta chains given below trace back to one sample, sequenced in a study of CD8 T cells in Susac syndrome. Reverse transcription of about 0.5 to 1 ug RNA used random hexamers. TCRdb processed the immunoSEQ multiplex PCR reads anew with MiXCR; each CDR3 protein has one entry. There are some 450,000 distinct CDR3 sequences in the sample; approximately 85% occur only once, and 0.09% to 0.15% lies in the top ten. Sequenced sample: CD8+ T cells from PBMCs. The receptors stem from a human donor with multiple sclerosis.

The V gene is TRBV30, the J gene TRBJ2-3; 13 bases agree with TRBD2. The CDR3 length is 15 residues. In germline, CDR1 is GTSNPN, CDR2 SVGIG (reference sequence). The J segment lost 4 bases and the V segment lost 5 bases, leaving 6 bases of the junction unmatched. The CDR3 bases are TGTGCCTGGGGCAGGACTAGCGGGAGCGCAGATACGCAGTATTTT. Translating it yields CAWGRTSGSADTQYF.

V usage is TRBV5-1 and J usage is TRBJ1-1, with 9 positions matching TRBD1. Trimming at V came to 2 bases and at J to 1 base, leaving 9 bases not matched to a gene. CDR1 SGHRS and CDR2 YFSETQ come from the germline V gene. The CDR3 loop spans 17 amino acids. The DNA for the CDR3 is TGCGCCAGCAGCTTCAGCCCTCCGGGACAGGGGAACACTGAAGCTTTCTTT. Translation: CASSFSPPGQGNTEAFF.

Concerning this clonotype: One junction end disagrees with the germline gene, perhaps due to a read error. This rearrangement joins TRBV7-9 to TRBJ2-1; D call uncertain. The germline V gene encodes CDR1 SEHNR and CDR2 FQNEAQ (reference sequence). The CDR3 runs 14 residues. The CDR3 sequence: CASSLGVFVDPEVF. The CDR3 DNA is TGTGCCAGCAGCTTGGGCGTCTTTGTGGACCCCGAGGTCTTC.

The chain combines TRBV6-2 or TRBV6-3 with TRBJ1-2; 7 bases match TRBD1. Germline trimming cut 5 bases from V and 6 bases from J; bases unmatched to any gene: 0. The CDR3 is 11 amino acids. Germline CDR1 and CDR2: MNHEY and SVGEGT. The CDR3: CASSDRDGYTF. For the CDR3, the DNA is TGTGCCAGCAGTGACAGGGATGGCTACACCTTC.

V gene TRBV28 combines with J gene TRBJ2-1; 9 bases are a match to TRBD2. J gave up 0 bases and V 3 bases, and 9 bases lay outside the gene matches. The CDR3 spans 18 residues. Germline V gene sequence: CDR1 MDHEN, CDR2 SYDVKM. The CDR3 sequence is CASSFRGFSGGSYNEQFF. The CDR3 DNA reads as TGTGCCAGCAGTTTCCGAGGGTTTAGCGGGGGCTCCTACAATGAGCAGTTCTTC.

The gene calls are TRBV10-3 and TRBJ2-7; TRBD1 matches 7 bases. This CDR3 region has 15 residues. V was pared by 2 bases and J by 2 bases, with 6 bases of the junction left unmatched. The germline gives CDR1 ENHRY, CDR2 SYGVKD. The CDR3, as DNA: TGTGCCATCAGTGAGATTGGGACAGCCCCCTACGAGCAGTACTTC. Residues: CAISEIGTAPYEQYF.

The gene calls are TRBV6-1 and TRBJ2-1; 7 nucleotides align to TRBD2. The trim removed 2 bases at V and 7 bases at J, leaving 11 bases unmatched. From germline, CDR1 is MNHNS and CDR2 SASEGT. This CDR3 spans 16 amino acids. CDR3: CASSEYGGSLSNEQFF. The CDR3 DNA follows: TGTGCCAGCAGTGAATACGGCGGGAGCTTAAGTAATGAGCAGTTCTTC.

This clonotype came up once. The chain recombines TRBV28 with TRBJ2-3; D might be TRBD1 (5 bases). CDR1 is MDHEN, CDR2 SYDVKM, per germline. Trimming left V 2 bases short and J 6 bases short, with 12 bases between. The CDR3 spans 14 residues. This chain's CDR3 is CASSLDSLGDTQYF. DNA for the CDR3: TGTGCCAGCAGTTTAGACAGCCTAGGCGATACGCAGTATTTT.

The CDR3 DNA reads TGTGCCAGCAGTGGATACGGGAACACCGGGGAGCTGTTTTTT. It translates to CASSGYGNTGELFF. V gene TRBV2 combines with J gene TRBJ2-2; D uncertain. Germline V gives CDR1 SNHLY, CDR2 FYNNEI. The CDR3 covers 14 residues. Trimming pared 4 bases from V and 1 base from J, leaving 7 bases between.

V usage is TRBV2 and J usage is TRBJ2-5; 7 bases are a match to TRBD2. Germline CDR1 and CDR2: SNHLY and FYNNEI. V shed 7 bases and J 5 bases; nucleotides not matched to a gene: 7. This CDR3 has 13 amino acids. The CDR3 DNA reads TGTGCCAGCATTGAGGGAGGGGTTGAGACCCAGTACTTC. It translates to CASIEGGVETQYF.

The chain carries TRBV27 and TRBJ2-3; TRBD2 matches at 7 bases. The V and J ends lost 3 bases and 4 bases, in that order; junction bases with no gene match: 7. CDR1 MNHEY and CDR2 SMNVEV come from the germline V gene (reference sequence). The CDR3 consists of 15 residues. CDR3 in amino acids: CASSFIAGSADTQYF. CDR3 DNA: TGTGCCAGCAGTTTTATAGCGGGTTCTGCAGATACGCAGTATTTT.

The chain has TRBV27 and TRBJ2-7, with D possibly being TRBD1 or TRBD2 (5 bases each). CDR3 length: 16 residues. The V and J ends lost 6 bases and 1 base respectively, with 19 bases between them. In germline, CDR1 is MNHEY, CDR2 SMNVEV (reference sequence). The CDR3 is CASSPGLATYSYEQYF. DNA for the CDR3: TGTGCCAGCAGCCCGGGGCTAGCCACATATTCCTACGAGCAGTACTTC.

V and J are TRBV30 and TRBJ2-7; D is unclear. Germline V lookup: CDR1 GTSNPN, CDR2 SVGIG (reference sequence). This CDR3 spans 14 amino acids. V lost 5 bases to trimming and J lost 0 bases, with 14 bases between them. Written as DNA, the CDR3 is TGTGCCTGGGCTCCGGTGTCATACTCCTACGAGCAGTACTTC. Translating it yields CAWAPVSYSYEQYF.

The rearrangement uses TRBV7-9 and TRBJ2-7, with 9 bases fitting TRBD1. With 5 bases clipped from V and 3 bases from J, the junction kept 11 bases outside the gene matches. CDR1 SEHNR and CDR2 FQNEAQ come from the germline V gene (reference sequence). The CDR3 is 16 residues long. Here the CDR3 DNA reads TGTGCCAGCAGCCTCTTGCCCGGACAGGGGATCTACGAGCAGTACTTC. As protein: CASSLLPGQGIYEQYF.

This clonotype occurred a few times. The rearrangement joins TRBV27 to TRBJ2-7; the D gene is possibly TRBD2 (6 bases). V was trimmed by 4 bases and J by 5 bases, leaving 21 bases between them. The CDR3 runs 16 residues. Germline V gene data show CDR1 as MNHEY and CDR2 as SMNVEV (reference sequence). DNA for the CDR3: TGTGCCAGCAGTTGGGCCTCAGCGGGTTATGGTGACGAGCAGTACTTC. This translates into CASSWASAGYGDEQYF.

The V and J genes are TRBV10-2 and TRBJ2-4; TRBD2 might be the D (5 bases). The V gene lost 3 bases and the J gene lost 0 bases, with 12 bases spanning the gap. This CDR3 region has 16 residues. Germline V CDR1 and CDR2: WSHSY, SAAADI. CDR3 protein: CASSDVASLAKNIQYF. In DNA form, the CDR3 reads TGCGCCAGCAGTGATGTAGCGAGTCTAGCCAAAAACATTCAGTACTTC.

The chain links TRBV11-2 to TRBJ1-2; 9 bases map to TRBD1. There are 15 residues in the CDR3. Looked up from germline, CDR1 is SGHAT and CDR2 is FQNNGV. V gave up 6 bases and J gave up 2 bases; unmatched junction bases: 7. CDR3 coding DNA: TGTGCCAGCAGTTTCGACAGGGGGGAGAACTATGGCTACACCTTC. This encodes CASSFDRGENYGYTF.

This clonotype was observed a few times. The V and J genes are TRBV30 and TRBJ2-1; TRBD2 aligns across 7 bases. Germline-derived CDR1 and CDR2 are GTSNPN and SVGIG (reference sequence). Trimming took 4 bases from V and 1 from J; bases not matched to a gene: 10. This CDR3 is 16 amino acids long. In DNA form, the CDR3 reads TGTGCCTGGATTGATGTATCGGGGGGTTCCTACAATGAGCAGTTCTTC. Translation: CAWIDVSGGSYNEQFF.

The chain recombines TRBV5-1 with TRBJ1-1; maybe TRBD1 (6 bases). Germline V lookup: CDR1 SGHRS, CDR2 YFSETQ. Trimming left V 1 base short and J 4 bases short, with 11 bases between. This CDR3 region has 14 residues. The CDR3 is CASSLIGGITEAFF. DNA for the CDR3: TGCGCCAGCAGCTTGATAGGGGGGATCACTGAAGCTTTCTTT. Full variable domain (missing parts from reference TRBV5-1 and TRBJ1-1): KAGVTQTPRYLIKTRGQQVTLSCSPISGHRSVSWYQQTPGQGLQFLFEYFSETQRNKGNFPGRFSGRQFSNSRSEMNVSTLELGDSALYLCASSLIGGITEAFFGQGTRLTVV.

The genes are TRBV7-2 and TRBJ1-2; D is uncertain. Germline V gives CDR1 SGHTA, CDR2 FQGNSA. V dropped 5 bases and J dropped 4 bases, with 17 bases sitting between them. This CDR3 has 15 amino acids. As DNA, the CDR3 is TGTGCCAGCAGCCCCCCTAGTAGGCTAGGCTATGGCTACACCTTC. It yields the protein CASSPPSRLGYGYTF.

This chain joins TRBV29-1 and TRBJ2-1; 7 nucleotides agree with TRBD2. The V segment lost 3 bases and the J segment 8 bases; nucleotides outside the gene matches: 4. CDR1 is SQVTM, CDR2 ANQGSEA, per germline. The CDR3 covers 12 residues. The CDR3 spells CSVESGVHEQFF. The CDR3 region has the DNA TGCAGCGTTGAGAGCGGGGTTCATGAGCAGTTCTTC.

V and J are TRBV27 and TRBJ1-4; D is ambiguous. There are 14 residues in the CDR3. The V end was cut by 7 bases, the J end by 10 bases, with 19 bases between. CDR1 and CDR2 from the germline V gene are MNHEY and SMNVEV (reference sequence). The CDR3 DNA reads TGTGCCAGCAAAACCCCAGGCTGGGCGGGAAAACTGTTTTTT. Translation gives CASKTPGWAGKLFF.

The V and J genes are TRBV19 and TRBJ2-7; 8 bases align to TRBD1. This CDR3 comprises 16 residues. The junction had 12 bases not matched to a gene; V was cut back by 3 bases and J by 5 bases. CDR1 and CDR2 (germline): LNHDA, SQIVND (reference sequence). The CDR3 DNA follows: TGTGCCAGTAGTATGGGTGCCGGGACAGGAAGGAACGAGCAGTACTTC. Protein: CASSMGAGTGRNEQYF.

The chain joins TRBV4-1 to TRBJ2-1, with D uncertain. V gave up 2 bases and J gave up 9 bases, with 11 bases separating them. The CDR3 spans 13 residues. Germline CDR1 is MGHRA and CDR2 is YSYEKL. Here the CDR3 reads CASSQLVSAEQFF. The CDR3 nucleotides are TGCGCCAGCAGCCAACTAGTGTCTGCTGAGCAGTTCTTC.